The clone carrying this T cell receptor (beta chain) showed up just a few times. As yet, its antigen is unknown. The record originates from a study of CD8+CD57+ T cells in acquired aplastic anemia. Whole-study context: Each DNA sample taken from sorted CD4+ and CD8+ cells came to approximately 3 ug on average. Whole-study results and caveats: Patients and controls had in common approximately 29 CD8+ CDR3 sequences.

CDR3 size: 13 residues. Looked up from germline, CDR1 is MNHNS and CDR2 is SASEGT. Trimming removed 8 bases at V and 7 bases at J, with 17 bases between. Using genomic DNA as the template, TCR beta VDJ and CDR3 profiling was carried out. MiXCR, applied by TCRdb to the reads, yields one record per CDR3 protein. The table lists about 470,000 distinct CDR3 sequences, approximately 32% of them singletons. Before being chosen for sequencing, patients had shown CD8+CD57+ cell expansion by flow cytometry. Every patient presented with severe acquired aplastic anemia. This receptor was taken from a human donor with aplastic anemia. This chain joins TRBV6-1 and TRBJ1-2; TRBD1 might be the D (5 bases). Sequenced sample: sorted CD4+, CD8+, or CD8+CD57+ T cells (not recorded which) from PBMCs. CDR3 nucleotide sequence: TGTGCCAGCGGACTGGGGGGAACCGGTGGCTACACCTTC. Residues: CASGLGGTGGYTF.